This T cell receptor (beta chain) emerged from a study of radiotherapy plus CTLA-4 blockade in lung cancer. Germline CDR1 and CDR2: MDHEN and SYDVKM. There are 15 residues in the CDR3. The method was immunoSEQ multiplex PCR; TCRdb's version includes in-frame clones alone and lacks a portion of them. This sample has some 94,000 clones, with approximately 78% found just once. In chemo-refractory metastatic non-small-cell lung cancer, patients got ipilimumab CTLA-4 blockade together with focal radiation. The receptor comes from a human donor with non-small cell lung cancer that progressed on radiotherapy plus ipilimumab. The rearrangement joins TRBV28 to TRBJ2-5, with 8 bases aligning to TRBD1. The J call may be in error: the DNA end matches TRBJ2-7 better. The sample here was peripheral blood, taken from a patient treated with radiotherapy plus ipilimumab. The CDR3 region is CASSFWDRPTYEQYF. The CDR3, as DNA: TGTGCCAGCAGTTTTTGGGACAGGCCGACCTACGAGCAGTACTTC.